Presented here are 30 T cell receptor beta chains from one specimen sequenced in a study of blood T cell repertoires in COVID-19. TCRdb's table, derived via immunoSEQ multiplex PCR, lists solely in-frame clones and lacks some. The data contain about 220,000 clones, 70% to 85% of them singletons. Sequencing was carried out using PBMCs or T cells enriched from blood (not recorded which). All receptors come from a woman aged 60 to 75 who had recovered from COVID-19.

CDR3 DNA: TGTGCCAGCAGCGGTTCGGGACTAGCGGGGGCCACAGATACGCAGTATTTT. Encoded protein: CASSGSGLAGATDTQYF. The rearrangement joins TRBV9 to TRBJ2-3; 14 nucleotides match TRBD2. Germline CDR1 SGDLS, CDR2 YYNGEE. The V and J ends lost 3 bases and 2 bases, in that order; junction bases with no gene match: 5. This CDR3 is 17 amino acids long.

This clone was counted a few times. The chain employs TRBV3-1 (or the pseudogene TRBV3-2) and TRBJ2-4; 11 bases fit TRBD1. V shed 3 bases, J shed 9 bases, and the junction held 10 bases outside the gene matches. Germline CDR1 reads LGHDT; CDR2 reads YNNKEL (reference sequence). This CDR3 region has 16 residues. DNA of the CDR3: TGTGCCAGCAGCCAGAACCCCGTAGGGACAGGGGGCATTCAGTACTTC. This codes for CASSQNPVGTGGIQYF.

Here the CDR3 reads CASSLSGTGGNYGYTF. The CDR3 DNA sequence: TGTGCCAGCAGCCTATCTGGGACAGGGGGCAACTATGGCTACACCTTC. The chain links TRBV27 to TRBJ1-2, with 12 bases identical to TRBD1. CDR1 MNHEY and CDR2 SMNVEV come from the germline V gene (reference sequence). The CDR3 consists of 16 residues. The V and J ends lost 6 bases and 2 bases, in that order; junction bases with no gene match: 7.

This CDR3 is CASSPGQALSLSPLHF. In nucleotides, the CDR3 is TGTGCCAGCAGTCCAGGACAGGCTCTATCTCTATCACCCCTCCACTTT. The chain has TRBV28 and TRBJ1-6; 7 bases align to TRBD1. The germline V gene encodes CDR1 MDHEN and CDR2 SYDVKM. The CDR3 sequence is 16 residues long. V was pared by 5 bases and J by 10 bases, with 14 bases of the junction left unmatched. The full variable domain, its missing parts supplied by reference TRBV28 and TRBJ1-6, is DVKVTQSSRYLVKRTGEKVFLECVQDMDHENMFWYRQDPGLGLRLIYFSYDVKMKEKGDIPEGYSVSREKKERFSLILESASTNQTSMYLCASSPGQALSLSPLHFGNGTRLTVT.

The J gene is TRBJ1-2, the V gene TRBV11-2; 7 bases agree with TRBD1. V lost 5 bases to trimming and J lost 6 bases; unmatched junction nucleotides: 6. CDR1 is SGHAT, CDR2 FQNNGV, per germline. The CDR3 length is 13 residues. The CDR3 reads CASSPDRFNGYTF. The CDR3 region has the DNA TGTGCCAGCAGCCCGGACAGGTTTAATGGCTACACCTTC.

The CDR3 reads CASRVSGDGTDTQYF. CDR3 nucleotide sequence: TGTGCCAGCAGGGTTAGCGGGGACGGAACAGATACGCAGTATTTT. V is TRBV6-5 and J is TRBJ2-3; TRBD2 matches at 8 bases. Germline V gene sequence: CDR1 MNHEY, CDR2 SVGAGI. This CDR3 is 15 amino acids long. V trimming: 6 bases; J trimming: 3 bases; junction bases outside the gene matches: 8.

CDR3 in amino acids: CASSPEGRATEAFF. The DNA for the CDR3 is TGTGCCAGCAGCCCCGAAGGCAGGGCCACTGAAGCTTTCTTT. V and J are TRBV27 and TRBJ1-1; possible D gene TRBD1, 5 bases. The CDR3 covers 14 residues. Germline CDR1 and CDR2: MNHEY and SMNVEV (reference sequence). The V and J ends lost 6 bases and 4 bases respectively, with 15 bases between them.

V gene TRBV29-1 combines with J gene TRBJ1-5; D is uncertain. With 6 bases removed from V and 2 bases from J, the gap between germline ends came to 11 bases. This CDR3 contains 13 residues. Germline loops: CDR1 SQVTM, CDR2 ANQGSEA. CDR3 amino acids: CSVTVSRNQPQHF. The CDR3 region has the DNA TGCAGCGTCACAGTCTCTCGCAATCAGCCCCAGCATTTT. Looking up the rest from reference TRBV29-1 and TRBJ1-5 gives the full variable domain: SAVISQKPSRDICQRGTSLTIQCQVDSQVTMMFWYRQQPGQSLTLIATANQGSEATYESGFVIDKFPISRPNLTFSTLTVSNMSPEDSSIYLCSVTVSRNQPQHFGDGTRLSIL.

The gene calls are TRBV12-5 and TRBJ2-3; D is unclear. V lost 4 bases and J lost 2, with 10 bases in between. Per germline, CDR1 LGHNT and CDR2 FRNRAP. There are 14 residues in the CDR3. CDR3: CASGSPSPTDTQYF. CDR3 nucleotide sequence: TGTGCTAGTGGTTCCCCAAGCCCCACAGATACGCAGTATTTT.

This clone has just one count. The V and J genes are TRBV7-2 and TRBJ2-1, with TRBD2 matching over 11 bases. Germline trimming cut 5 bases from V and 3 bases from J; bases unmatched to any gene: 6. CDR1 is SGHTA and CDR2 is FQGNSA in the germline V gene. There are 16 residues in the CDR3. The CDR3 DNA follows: TGTGCCAGCAGCCTCAGAGGACTAGCGGGCTACAATGAGCAGTTCTTC. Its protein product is CASSLRGLAGYNEQFF.

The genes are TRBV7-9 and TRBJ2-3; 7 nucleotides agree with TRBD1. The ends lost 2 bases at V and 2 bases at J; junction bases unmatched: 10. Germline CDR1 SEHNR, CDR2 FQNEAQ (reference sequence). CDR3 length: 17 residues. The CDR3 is CASSLHLRDRVTDTQYF. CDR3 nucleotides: TGTGCCAGCAGCTTACATCTCCGGGACAGAGTCACAGATACGCAGTATTTT.

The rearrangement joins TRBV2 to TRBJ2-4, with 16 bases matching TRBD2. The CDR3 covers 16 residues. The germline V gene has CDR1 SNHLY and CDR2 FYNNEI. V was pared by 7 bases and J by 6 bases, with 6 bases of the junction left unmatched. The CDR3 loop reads CASNIGTSGRGNIQYF. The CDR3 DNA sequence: TGTGCCAGCAACATAGGGACTAGCGGGAGGGGAAACATTCAGTACTTC.

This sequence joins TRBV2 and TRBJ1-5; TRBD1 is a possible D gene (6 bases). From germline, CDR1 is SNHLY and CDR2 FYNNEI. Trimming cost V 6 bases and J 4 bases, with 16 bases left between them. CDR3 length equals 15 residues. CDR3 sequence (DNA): TGTGCCAGCAGCCACAGGGAATTGGTAAATCAGCCCCAGCATTTT. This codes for CASSHRELVNQPQHF.

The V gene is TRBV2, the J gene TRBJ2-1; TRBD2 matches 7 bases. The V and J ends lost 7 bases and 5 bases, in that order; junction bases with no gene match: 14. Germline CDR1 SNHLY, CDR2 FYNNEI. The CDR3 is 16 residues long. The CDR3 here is CASTPWEGTPHNEQFF. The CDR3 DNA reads TGTGCCAGCACCCCCTGGGAGGGAACCCCCCACAATGAGCAGTTCTTC.

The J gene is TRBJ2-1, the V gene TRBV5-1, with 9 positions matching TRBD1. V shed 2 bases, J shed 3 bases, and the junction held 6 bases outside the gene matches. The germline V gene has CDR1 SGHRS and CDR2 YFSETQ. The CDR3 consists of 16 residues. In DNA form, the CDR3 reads TGCGCCAGCAGCTTCGAAGGGACAGGGAGCTACAATGAGCAGTTCTTC. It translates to CASSFEGTGSYNEQFF.

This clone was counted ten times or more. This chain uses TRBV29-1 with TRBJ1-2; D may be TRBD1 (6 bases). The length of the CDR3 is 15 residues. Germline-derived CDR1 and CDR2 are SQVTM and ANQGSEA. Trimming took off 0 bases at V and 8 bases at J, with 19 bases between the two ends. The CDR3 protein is CSVEDLDSLKRGYTF. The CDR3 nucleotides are TGCAGCGTTGAAGACTTGGACAGTCTAAAAAGGGGCTACACCTTC.

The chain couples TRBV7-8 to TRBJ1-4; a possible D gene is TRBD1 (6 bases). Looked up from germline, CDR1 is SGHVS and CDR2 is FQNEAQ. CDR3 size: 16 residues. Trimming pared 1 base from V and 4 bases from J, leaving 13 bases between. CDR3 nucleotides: TGTGCCAGCAGCTTAGGGGGGGGCGCGGTTAATGAAAAACTGTTTTTT. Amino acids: CASSLGGGAVNEKLFF. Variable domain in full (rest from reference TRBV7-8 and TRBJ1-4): GAGVSQSPRYKVAKRGQDVALRCDPISGHVSLFWYQQALGQGPEFLTYFQNEAQLDKSGLPSDRFFAERPEGSVSTLKIQRTQQEDSAVYLCASSLGGGAVNEKLFFGSGTQLSVL.

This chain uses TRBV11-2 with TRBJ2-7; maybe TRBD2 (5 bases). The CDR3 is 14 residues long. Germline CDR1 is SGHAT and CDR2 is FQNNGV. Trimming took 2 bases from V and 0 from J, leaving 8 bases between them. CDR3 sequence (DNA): TGTGCCAGCAGCTTATCTAGCATCTCCTACGAGCAGTACTTC. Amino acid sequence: CASSLSSISYEQYF.

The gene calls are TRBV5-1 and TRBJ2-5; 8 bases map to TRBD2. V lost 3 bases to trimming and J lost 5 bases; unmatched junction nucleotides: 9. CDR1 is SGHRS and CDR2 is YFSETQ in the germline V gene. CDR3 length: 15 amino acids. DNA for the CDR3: TGCGCCAGCAGCTCGGACCGGGGGGGCCTGGAGACCCAGTACTTC. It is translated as CASSSDRGGLETQYF.

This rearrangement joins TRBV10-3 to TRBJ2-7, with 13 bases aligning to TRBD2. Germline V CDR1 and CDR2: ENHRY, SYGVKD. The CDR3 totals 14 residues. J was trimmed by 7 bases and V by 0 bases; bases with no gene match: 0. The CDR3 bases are TGTGCCATCAGTGAGTCGGGACTAGCGGGAGAGCAGTACTTC. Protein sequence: CAISESGLAGEQYF.

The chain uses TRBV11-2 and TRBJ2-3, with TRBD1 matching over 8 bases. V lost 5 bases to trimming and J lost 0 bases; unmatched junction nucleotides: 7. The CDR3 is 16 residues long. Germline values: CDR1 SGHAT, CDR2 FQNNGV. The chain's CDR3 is CASSAYRGSSTDTQYF. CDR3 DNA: TGTGCCAGCAGCGCCTACAGGGGGAGTAGCACAGATACGCAGTATTTT. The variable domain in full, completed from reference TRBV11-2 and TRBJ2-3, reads EAGVAQSPRYKIIEKRQSVAFWCNPISGHATLYWYQQILGQGPKLLIQFQNNGVVDDSQLPKDRFSAERLKGVDSTLKIQPAKLEDSAVYLCASSAYRGSSTDTQYFGPGTRLTVL.

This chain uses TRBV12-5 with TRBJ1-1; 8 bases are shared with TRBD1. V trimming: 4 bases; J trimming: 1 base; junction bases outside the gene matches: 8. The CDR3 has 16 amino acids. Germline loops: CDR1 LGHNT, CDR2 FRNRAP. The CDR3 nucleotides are TGTGCTAGTGGTTCCTCCGTTGACAGGGGGAACACTGAAGCTTTCTTT. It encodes CASGSSVDRGNTEAFF.

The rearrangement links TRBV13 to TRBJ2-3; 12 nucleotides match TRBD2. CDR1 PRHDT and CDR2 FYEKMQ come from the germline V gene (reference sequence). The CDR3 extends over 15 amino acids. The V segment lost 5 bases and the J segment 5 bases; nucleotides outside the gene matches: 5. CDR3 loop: CASSRTSGELDTQYF. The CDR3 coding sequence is TGTGCCAGCAGCCGGACTAGCGGGGAGTTAGATACGCAGTATTTT.

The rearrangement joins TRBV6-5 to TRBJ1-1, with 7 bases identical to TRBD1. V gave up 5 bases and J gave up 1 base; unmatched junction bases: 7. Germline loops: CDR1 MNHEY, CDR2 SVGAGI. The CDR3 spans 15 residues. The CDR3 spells CASSRKGAANTEAFF. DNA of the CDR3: TGTGCCAGCAGTCGAAAGGGGGCGGCGAACACTGAAGCTTTCTTT.

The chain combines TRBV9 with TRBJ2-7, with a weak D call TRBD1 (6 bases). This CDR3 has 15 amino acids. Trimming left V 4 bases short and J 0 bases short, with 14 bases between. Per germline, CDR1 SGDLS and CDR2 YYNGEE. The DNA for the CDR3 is TGTGCCAGCAGCCGCCTCGGACAGACCTCCTACGAGCAGTACTTC. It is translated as CASSRLGQTSYEQYF.

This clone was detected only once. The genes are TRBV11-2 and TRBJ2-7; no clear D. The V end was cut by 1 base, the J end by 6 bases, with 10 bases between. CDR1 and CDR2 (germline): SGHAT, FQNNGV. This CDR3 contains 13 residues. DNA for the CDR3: TGTGCCAGCAGCTTAGGCGGAGCCCGCGAGCAGTACTTC. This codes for CASSLGGAREQYF.

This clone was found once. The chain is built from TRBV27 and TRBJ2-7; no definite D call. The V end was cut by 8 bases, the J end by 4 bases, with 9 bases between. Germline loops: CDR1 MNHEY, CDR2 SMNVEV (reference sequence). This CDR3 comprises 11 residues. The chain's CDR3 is CASGEIYEQYF. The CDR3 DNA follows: TGTGCCAGCGGAGAGATTTACGAGCAGTACTTC.

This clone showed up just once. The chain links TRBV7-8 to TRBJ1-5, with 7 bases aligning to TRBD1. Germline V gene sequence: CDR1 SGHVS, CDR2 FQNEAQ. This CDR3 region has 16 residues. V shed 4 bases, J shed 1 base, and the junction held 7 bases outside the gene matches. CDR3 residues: CASSSYRGVSNQPQHF. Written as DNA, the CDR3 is TGTGCCAGCAGCTCCTACAGGGGCGTGAGCAATCAGCCCCAGCATTTT.

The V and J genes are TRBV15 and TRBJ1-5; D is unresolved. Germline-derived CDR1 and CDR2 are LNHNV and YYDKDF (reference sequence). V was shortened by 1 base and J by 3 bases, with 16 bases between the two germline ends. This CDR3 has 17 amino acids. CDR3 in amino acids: CATSRVDTLNYNQPQHF. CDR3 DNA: TGTGCCACCAGCAGAGTTGACACCTTAAATTACAATCAGCCCCAGCATTTT.

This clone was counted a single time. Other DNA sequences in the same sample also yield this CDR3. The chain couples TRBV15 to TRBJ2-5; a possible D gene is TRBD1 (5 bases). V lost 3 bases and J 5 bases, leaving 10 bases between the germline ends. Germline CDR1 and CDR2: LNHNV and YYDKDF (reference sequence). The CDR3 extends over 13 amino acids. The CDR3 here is CATSRSRAETQYF. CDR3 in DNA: TGTGCCACCAGCAGGTCCAGGGCGGAGACCCAGTACTTC.